Presented here are 5 T cell receptor beta chains from one specimen sequenced in a study of T cells after posttransplantation cyclophosphamide (dated by TCRdb to between 2015 and 2016). Libraries were made using the immunoSEQ multiplex PCR assay. TCRdb obtained this table from immuneACCESS and retained in-frame rearrangements with V and J assigned. These tables miss some clones; where compared with another copy, unresolved V genes account for less than half of the shortfall, and the remainder is unexplained. This sample gives around 20,000 clones in total; under 99% of them show up just once. The ten largest clones capture 0.15% to 0.2% of the sample. Naive T cells were defined as viable CD3+CD4+ or CD3+CD8+ cells that were CCR7+CD45RA+CD45RO-CD95-CD27+CD28+. The material sequenced was naive CD4+ T cells sorted from PBMCs. Source of these receptors: a man aged 35 to 55 in good health, CMV-negative, and a related stem cell transplant donor.

The rearrangement uses TRBV7-9 and TRBJ2-3; D might be TRBD2 (6 bases). CDR3 length equals 15 residues. The germline CDR1 and CDR2 sequences are SEHNR and FQNEAQ (reference sequence). The ends were cut back, 4 bases at V and 0 bases at J, with 11 bases in the middle. The CDR3, as DNA: TGTGCCAGCAGCTGGCGGGGAGGCAGCACAGATACGCAGTATTTT. This encodes CASSWRGGSTDTQYF.

The rearrangement joins TRBV7-3 to TRBJ1-1, with a tentative D call TRBD1 (6 bases). The germline gives CDR1 SGHTA, CDR2 FQGTGA. The CDR3 is 14 amino acids. With 0 bases removed from V and 4 bases from J, the gap between germline ends came to 9 bases. CDR3 DNA sequence: TGTGCCAGCAGCTTAACGGGAGGGGGCACTGAAGCTTTCTTT. Amino acid sequence: CASSLTGGGTEAFF.

The rearrangement joins TRBV29-1 to TRBJ2-1, with 11 bases fitting TRBD2. The germline gives CDR1 SQVTM, CDR2 ANQGSEA. Trimming cost V 7 bases and J 8 bases; bases outside gene matches: 16. The CDR3 has 16 amino acids. CDR3 sequence (DNA): TGCAGCGCCACCAGGAGTACTAGCGGGAGTCGGGATGAGCAGTTCTTC. It codes for CSATRSTSGSRDEQFF.

This clone has a single count. The CDR3 coding sequence is TGCGCCAGCAGCTTGACAACAGGTTCCTACAATGAGCAGTTCTTC. Its protein is CASSLTTGSYNEQFF. The chain joins TRBV5-1 to TRBJ2-1; tentatively, D is TRBD1 (5 bases). Between the trimmed V and J ends, which lost 1 base and 1 base, there was a span of 9 bases. CDR1 is SGHRS and CDR2 is YFSETQ in the germline V gene. The CDR3 extends over 15 amino acids.

V is TRBV5-1 and J is TRBJ2-7; 12 nucleotides agree with TRBD2. Trimming took 4 bases from V and 5 from J; bases not matched to a gene: 7. Germline V CDR1 and CDR2: SGHRS, YFSETQ. The CDR3 length is 15 residues. This CDR3 is CASSAPRLAGDEQYF. The CDR3 bases are TGCGCCAGCAGCGCCCCCCGACTAGCGGGAGACGAGCAGTACTTC. Drawing the rest from reference TRBV5-1 and TRBJ2-7, the complete variable domain is KAGVTQTPRYLIKTRGQQVTLSCSPISGHRSVSWYQQTPGQGLQFLFEYFSETQRNKGNFPGRFSGRQFSNSRSEMNVSTLELGDSALYLCASSAPRLAGDEQYFGPGTRLTVT.